These 26 T cell receptor beta chains originate from one sample sequenced in a study of blood T cell repertoires in COVID-19. Profiled with immunoSEQ multiplex PCR; TCRdb holds only in-frame clones, not every one. The top ten clones hold around 8.9% of a sample with more than 200,000 clones, around 83% of them seen once. The sequencing input was peripheral blood. These receptors were taken from a man aged 35 to 55 with active or convalescent COVID-19.

V and J are TRBV30 and TRBJ2-2; the match to TRBD2 covers 8 bases. This CDR3 is 15 amino acids long. Per the germline V gene, CDR1 is GTSNPN and CDR2 is SVGIG (reference sequence). The junction had 12 bases not matched to a gene; V was cut back by 4 bases and J by 8 bases. The CDR3 nucleotides read TGTGCCTGGAAACCGGGACTAGGGGGGAGGGGGGAGCTGTTTTTT. Protein sequence: CAWKPGLGGRGELFF.

The chain is built from TRBV5-1 and TRBJ2-1; 9 nucleotides line up with TRBD2. Trimming took 0 bases from V and 9 from J; bases not matched to a gene: 7. Germline CDR1 SGHRS, CDR2 YFSETQ. The CDR3 spans 15 residues. CDR3 protein: CASSLGAGGLGEQFF. The CDR3 DNA reads as TGCGCCAGCAGCTTGGGGGCGGGAGGGCTAGGTGAGCAGTTCTTC. The complete variable domain, with remaining parts taken from reference TRBV5-1 and TRBJ2-1, reads KAGVTQTPRYLIKTRGQQVTLSCSPISGHRSVSWYQQTPGQGLQFLFEYFSETQRNKGNFPGRFSGRQFSNSRSEMNVSTLELGDSALYLCASSLGAGGLGEQFFGPGTRLTVL.

In this sample, this clone turned up a few times. This sample includes further DNA sequences coding for the same CDR3. The chain joins TRBV27 to TRBJ2-2; D may be TRBD2 (6 bases). Germline CDR1 and CDR2: MNHEY and SMNVEV (reference sequence). V lost 2 bases to trimming and J lost 1 base, with 8 bases between them. The CDR3 is 15 residues long. The CDR3 bases are TGTGCCAGCAGTTTAGGGACTTTGAACACCGGGGAGCTGTTTTTT. Protein: CASSLGTLNTGELFF.

The DNA of the CDR3 is TGCGCCAGCAGCTTGGACAGACCCTATGGCTACACCTTC. Its protein product is CASSLDRPYGYTF. This chain uses TRBV5-1 with TRBJ1-2; D call uncertain. The CDR3 runs 13 residues. The V gene's germline CDR1 is SGHRS and CDR2 YFSETQ. Deletions cut 0 bases from V and 4 bases from J, with 7 bases between.

V gene TRBV7-9 combines with J gene TRBJ1-1; 7 bases match TRBD1. There are 15 residues in the CDR3. After removal of 2 bases from V and 5 bases from J, the junction contained 8 bases not matched to a gene. Germline V gene data show CDR1 as SEHNR and CDR2 as FQNEAQ (reference sequence). CDR3 residues: CASSLHQGGGTEAFF. The DNA of the CDR3 is TGTGCCAGCAGCTTACATCAGGGGGGAGGAACTGAAGCTTTCTTT.

At least ten counts were recorded for this clone. The chain employs TRBV30 and TRBJ2-6; perhaps TRBD2 as D (6 bases). The germline V and J ends were trimmed by 3 bases and 0 bases, with 18 bases remaining between them. CDR1 GTSNPN and CDR2 SVGIG come from the germline V gene (reference sequence). The CDR3 is 18 residues long. The chain's CDR3 is CAWSGPGLTFSGANVLTF. CDR3 DNA sequence: TGTGCCTGGAGCGGACCGGGACTGACTTTCTCTGGGGCCAACGTCCTGACTTTC.

The V and J genes are TRBV4-1 and TRBJ2-5; D perhaps matches TRBD2 (5 bases). Trimming shortened V by 2 bases and J by 0 bases, and 19 bases separated the two germline ends. The CDR3 loop spans 18 amino acids. The germline V gene has CDR1 MGHRA and CDR2 YSYEKL. The CDR3 sequence is CASSQIGSSGAYQETQYF. The CDR3, as DNA: TGCGCCAGCAGCCAAATTGGATCCAGCGGAGCGTACCAAGAGACCCAGTACTTC.

The V call is TRBV4-1, the J call TRBJ1-2; no definite D call. Trimming took 3 bases from V and 4 from J, leaving 12 bases between them. The CDR3 runs 14 residues. The germline V gene has CDR1 MGHRA and CDR2 YSYEKL. CDR3 nucleotides: TGCGCCAGCAGCCAGGGCCGGGGTGGCTATGGCTACACCTTC. Its protein is CASSQGRGGYGYTF.

The genes are TRBV4-3 and TRBJ2-1; 7 nucleotides align to TRBD2. There are 17 residues in the CDR3. Germline CDR1 and CDR2: LGHNA and YSLEER. Trimming removed 4 bases from V and 2 bases from J; junction bases left unmatched: 11. The CDR3 protein is CASSPWVTSEAYNEQFF. Written as DNA, the CDR3 is TGCGCCAGCAGCCCGTGGGTAACTAGCGAGGCCTACAATGAGCAGTTCTTC.

The chain combines TRBV24-1 with TRBJ2-5; TRBD1 agrees at 10 bases. The germline V gene encodes CDR1 KGHDR and CDR2 SFDVKD. Losses at the gene ends were 5 bases for V and 1 base for J; bases not matched to a gene: 6. The CDR3 is made up of 16 amino acids. This chain's CDR3 is CATSGRDRGIQETQYF. In DNA, the CDR3 is TGTGCCACCAGTGGCAGGGACAGGGGTATCCAAGAGACCCAGTACTTC.

The rearrangement joins TRBV18 to TRBJ2-1; 10 bases match TRBD2. This CDR3 is built from 17 residues. From germline, CDR1 is KGHSH and CDR2 LQKENI. V was pared by 2 bases and J by 8 bases, with 12 bases of the junction left unmatched. DNA of the CDR3: TGTGCCAGCTCACCAACCGCCGGGACTAGCGTTTCTGATGAGCAGTTCTTC. Translated: CASSPTAGTSVSDEQFF. Based on the CDR3 plus reference TRBV18 and TRBJ2-1, the full variable domain is NAGVMQNPRHLVRRRGQEARLRCSPMKGHSHVYWYRQLPEEGLKFMVYLQKENIIDESGMPKERFSAEFPKEGPSILRIQQVVRGDSAAYFCASSPTAGTSVSDEQFFGPGTRLTVL.

V usage is TRBV10-1 and J usage is TRBJ1-2; D unclear. The germline gives CDR1 WNHNN, CDR2 SYGVQD (reference sequence). Trimming removed 1 base at V and 7 bases at J, with 7 bases between. The CDR3 is 12 amino acids. CDR3 DNA sequence: TGCGCCAGCAGTGAGTTCGGGGTTGGCTACACCTTC. Protein: CASSEFGVGYTF.

This sequence joins TRBV12-3 or TRBV12-4 and TRBJ1-5; D is unclear. The CDR3 has 13 residues. V dropped 7 bases and J dropped 8 bases, with 15 bases sitting between them. The CDR3 protein is CASTRHPFEPQHF. CDR3 in DNA: TGTGCCAGCACCAGACACCCTTTCGAGCCCCAGCATTTT.

CDR3 sequence (DNA): TGCGCCAGCAGCCCGGTGACTAGCGGGAGGGTGATAAACTCCTACGAGCAGTACTTC. Translating gives CASSPVTSGRVINSYEQYF. The gene calls are TRBV5-1 and TRBJ2-7, with 14 bases that match TRBD2. Trimming cost V 4 bases and J 0 bases; bases outside gene matches: 12. Germline lookup yields CDR1 SGHRS and CDR2 YFSETQ. The CDR3 contains 19 residues.

The chain recombines TRBV14 with TRBJ2-3; 7 nucleotides align to TRBD1. The junction had 4 bases not matched to a gene; V was cut back by 7 bases and J by 0 bases. The CDR3 is 14 amino acids. From germline, CDR1 is SGHDN and CDR2 FVKESK. For the CDR3, the DNA is TGTGCCAGCAACAGGGGTTTAAGCACAGATACGCAGTATTTT. This codes for CASNRGLSTDTQYF.

The chain combines TRBV25-1 with TRBJ2-5, with TRBD1 identical over 8 bases. The CDR3 runs to 13 residues. V was pared by 6 bases and J by 3 bases, with 3 bases of the junction left unmatched. The V gene's germline CDR1 is MGHDK and CDR2 SYGVNS. This CDR3 reads CASRGQGEETQYF. CDR3 nucleotides: TGTGCCAGCAGAGGACAGGGCGAAGAGACCCAGTACTTC.

The chain employs TRBV27 and TRBJ2-3, with 7 nucleotides matching TRBD1. V lost 3 bases and J lost 5; bases outside the gene matches: 5. This CDR3 has 14 amino acids. From germline, CDR1 is MNHEY and CDR2 SMNVEV (reference sequence). Written as DNA, the CDR3 is TGTGCCAGCAGTTTGGGCAGGGGGAGAGATACGCAGTATTTT. It yields the protein CASSLGRGRDTQYF.

The chain couples TRBV30 to TRBJ1-6, with TRBD1 matching over 7 bases. CDR3 length equals 14 residues. J lost 7 bases, V lost 1 base, and 4 bases had no gene match. In germline, CDR1 is GTSNPN, CDR2 SVGIG (reference sequence). As DNA, the CDR3 is TGTGCCTGGAGTGACGGGACAGTGAATTCACCCCTCCACTTT. It translates to CAWSDGTVNSPLHF.

V gene TRBV7-9 combines with J gene TRBJ2-7, with 7 bases aligning to TRBD1. CDR3 length: 18 amino acids. Germline trimming cut 4 bases from V and 2 bases from J; bases unmatched to any gene: 17. Germline CDR1 is SEHNR and CDR2 is FQNEAQ (reference sequence). CDR3 nucleotide sequence: TGTGCCAGCAGCTCCGACAGGGCTTGGGTCCTCAACACCTACGAGCAGTACTTC. This codes for CASSSDRAWVLNTYEQYF.

The V gene is TRBV3-1 (or the pseudogene TRBV3-2), the J gene TRBJ2-7; 8 bases are a match to TRBD2. The germline V gene has CDR1 LGHDT and CDR2 YNNKEL (reference sequence). Germline trimming cut 1 base from V and 2 bases from J; bases unmatched to any gene: 7. CDR3 length: 16 residues. The CDR3 nucleotides are TGTGCCAGCAGCCAAGGATCTGGGACTAGAGCCTACGAGCAGTACTTC. It codes for CASSQGSGTRAYEQYF.

This CDR3 reads CATSPTPSGGADTQYF. The CDR3 DNA follows: TGTGCCACCAGCCCCACCCCTAGCGGGGGGGCAGATACGCAGTATTTT. The rearrangement uses TRBV15 and TRBJ2-3; 12 nucleotides line up with TRBD2. Germline V gene lookup returns CDR1 LNHNV and CDR2 YYDKDF (reference sequence). The CDR3 has 16 amino acids. The V and J ends lost 5 bases and 4 bases, in that order; junction bases with no gene match: 7. Looking up the rest from reference TRBV15 and TRBJ2-3 gives the full variable domain: DAMVIQNPRYQVTQFGKPVTLSCSQTLNHNVMYWYQQKSSQAPKLLFHYYDKDFNNEADTPDNFQSRRPNTSFCFLDIRSPGLGDTAMYLCATSPTPSGGADTQYFGPGTRLTVL.

V gene TRBV19 combines with J gene TRBJ1-5; TRBD1 matches at 10 bases. Germline-derived CDR1 and CDR2 are LNHDA and SQIVND (reference sequence). J lost 6 bases, V lost 3 bases, and 8 bases had no gene match. There are 16 residues in the CDR3. The DNA for the CDR3 is TGTGCCAGTAGTATTTCCCCGGACAGGGGGGGTCAGCCCCAGCATTTT. It specifies CASSISPDRGGQPQHF.

The chain couples TRBV5-6 to TRBJ2-5; D may be TRBD1 (6 bases). From germline, CDR1 is SGHDT and CDR2 YYEEEE. The CDR3 covers 13 residues. With 7 bases removed from V and 4 bases from J, the gap between germline ends came to 14 bases. CDR3 bases: TGTGCCAGCCCCCTGCCCAGGGGAGAGACCCAGTACTTC. Translated, it gives CASPLPRGETQYF.

The chain combines TRBV3-1 (or the pseudogene TRBV3-2) with TRBJ1-5; TRBD1 might be the D (6 bases). V was clipped by 4 bases and J by 3 bases, with 10 bases between them. The CDR3 is 14 amino acids. CDR1 is LGHDT, CDR2 YNNKEL, per germline (reference sequence). In nucleotides, the CDR3 is TGTGCCAGCAGCCTCGGACAGATCAATCAGCCCCAGCATTTT. It specifies CASSLGQINQPQHF.

The rearrangement links TRBV19 to TRBJ1-4, with D unclear. CDR1 is LNHDA, CDR2 SQIVND, per germline (reference sequence). The CDR3 has 13 residues. Between the trimmed V and J ends, which lost 6 bases and 0 bases, there was a span of 5 bases. Written as DNA, the CDR3 is TGTGCCAGTAGCATGTCAACTAATGAAAAACTGTTTTTT. Translated: CASSMSTNEKLFF.

The chain carries TRBV18 and TRBJ2-7; 8 nucleotides align to TRBD2. CDR3 size: 15 residues. The germline V gene encodes CDR1 KGHSH and CDR2 LQKENI. With V trimmed by 2 bases and J by 6 bases, 9 bases remained unmatched. CDR3 amino acids: CASSPNGGGIREQYF. The CDR3 coding sequence is TGTGCCAGCTCACCAAATGGCGGGGGGATTCGCGAGCAGTACTTC.